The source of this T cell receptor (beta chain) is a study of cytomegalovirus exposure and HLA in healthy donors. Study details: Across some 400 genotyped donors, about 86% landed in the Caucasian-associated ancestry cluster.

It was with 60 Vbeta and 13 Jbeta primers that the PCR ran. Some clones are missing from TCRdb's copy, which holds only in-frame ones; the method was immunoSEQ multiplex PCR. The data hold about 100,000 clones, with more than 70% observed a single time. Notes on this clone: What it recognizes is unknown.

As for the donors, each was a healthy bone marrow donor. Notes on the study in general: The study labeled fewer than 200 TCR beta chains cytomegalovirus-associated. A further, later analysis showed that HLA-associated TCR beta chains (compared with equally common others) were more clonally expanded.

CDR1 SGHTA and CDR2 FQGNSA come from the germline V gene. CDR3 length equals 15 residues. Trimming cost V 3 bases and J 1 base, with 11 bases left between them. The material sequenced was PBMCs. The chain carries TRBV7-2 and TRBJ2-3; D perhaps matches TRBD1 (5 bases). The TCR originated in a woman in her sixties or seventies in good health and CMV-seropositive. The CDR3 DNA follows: TGTGCCAGCAGCTTCCCCCTGACAGGCACAGATACGCAGTATTTT. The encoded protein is CASSFPLTGTDTQYF.